The rows below give T cell receptor beta chains drawn from one sample of a study of Ad26.COV2.S vaccination and SARS-CoV-2 variants. Sequencing used immunoSEQ multiplex PCR; TCRdb keeps in-frame clones, though not all of them. Of 510,000 or so clones listed, approximately 88% are singletons. The input for sequencing was peripheral blood, taken in a trial of Ad26.COV2.S vaccine versus placebo. These TCRs come from a person between 18 and 59 years old who received the Ad26.COV2.S COVID-19 vaccine or a placebo. Both conserved end residues are trimmed from each CDR3.

v_gene	j_gene	CDR3aa
TRBV5-4	TRBJ1-2	ASSSARGGGYT
TRBV24-1	TRBJ2-5	ATSDPDRAPETQY
TRBV7-8	TRBJ1-4	ASSLWGAVGEKLF
TRBV6-5	TRBJ2-7	ASSNYEQY
TRBV5-6	TRBJ1-1	ASSHRLTGATSIEAF
TRBV6-2/TRBV6-3	TRBJ2-1	ASSYSPGEYNEQF
TRBV5-1	TRBJ2-3	ASSNEPGQRFTDTQY
TRBV19	TRBJ1-1	ASSSSTEAF
TRBV5-6	TRBJ2-1	ASSVGNEQF
TRBV10-3	TRBJ2-3	AISDGTSGRATDTQY
TRBV7-2	TRBJ2-3	ASSARGGITDTQY
TRBV10-3	TRBJ1-2	AVGDRRSTNYGYT
TRBV7-3	TRBJ2-7	ASSLTGALGEQY
TRBV3-1/TRBV3-2	TRBJ1-2	ASSQGQLGRQGYT
TRBV7-9	TRBJ1-1	ASSFLGQGRPAF
TRBV29-1	TRBJ1-2	SVGGSYGYT
TRBV19	TRBJ2-3	ASSVLAGAGDTQY
TRBV28	TRBJ2-3	ASIPSGRASTDTQY
TRBV18	TRBJ1-1	ASGLRGPGTEAF
TRBV10-3	TRBJ2-2	AIREAANTGELF
TRBV7-2	TRBJ1-5	ASSTRQGSQPQH
TRBV7-6	TRBJ2-4	ASSMSRQGGKNIQY
TRBV27	TRBJ1-4	ASSRRSGGDEKLF
TRBV6-5	TRBJ2-7	ASSRTGDSYEQY
TRBV5-1	TRBJ2-7	ASSLESSSYEQY
TRBV28	TRBJ2-1	ASSFSTVNNEQF
TRBV7-2	TRBJ1-1	ASSTKTGETEAF
TRBV29-1	TRBJ2-7	SVMTGSSYEQY
TRBV5-4	TRBJ2-1	ASSLRGGGVEQF
TRBV6-2/TRBV6-3	TRBJ2-7	ASSRGTSGRESSYEQY
TRBV7-2	TRBJ2-7	ASSEIGIYEQY
TRBV7-2	TRBJ2-3	ASSPVGGSSGTDTQY
TRBV2	TRBJ1-3	ASSGRSRSGNTIY
TRBV6-2/TRBV6-3	TRBJ2-7	ASSYVWLAGGGYEQY
TRBV7-8	TRBJ2-3	ASSPPADTQY
TRBV5-1	TRBJ2-2	ASSLLTAIGGELF
TRBV2	TRBJ2-1	ASSSNGPDGNEQF
TRBV5-1	TRBJ2-7	ASSEAPYEQY
TRBV9	TRBJ2-2	ASSPTTSGKVVGELF
TRBV3-1/TRBV3-2	TRBJ2-7	ASSQAFAGTYEQY
TRBV4-1	TRBJ1-5	ASSPGWGRGQPQH
TRBV10-1	TRBJ2-7	ASSDRTASYEQY
TRBV5-1	TRBJ2-3	ASSLNGLIRTDTQY
TRBV21-1	TRBJ2-7	ASSKALHEQY
TRBV6-2/TRBV6-3	TRBJ2-2	ASSYTDRVGTGELF
TRBV3-1/TRBV3-2	TRBJ1-4	ASSLGVGGNEKLF
TRBV6-5	TRBJ1-2	ASSRKQGAGYT
TRBV6-1	TRBJ1-4	ASSEEGATNEKLF
TRBV6-2/TRBV6-3	TRBJ2-1	ASSPEALEQF
TRBV4-3	TRBJ1-1	ASSQTRVYTEAF
TRBV11-1	TRBJ2-3	ASRASTDTQY
TRBV11-3	TRBJ2-7	ASSPGRSSYEQY
TRBV7-3	TRBJ2-2	ASSLASGRTGELF
TRBV6-2/TRBV6-3	TRBJ2-1	ASSAGLAGGSNEQF
TRBV30	TRBJ2-3	AWILQGGFDTQY
TRBV19	TRBJ2-1	ASSPDRGFWNEQF
TRBV7-9	TRBJ2-7	ASSLALAGGDYEQY